This passage covers 27 T cell receptor beta chains from one sample sequenced in a study of PD-L1 blockade in urothelial cancer. The time point denotes: pretreatment peripheral blood. Produced via immunoSEQ multiplex PCR; TCRdb's table is partial and in-frame only. Among roughly 30,000 clones listed, 84% were seen once. Source: PBMCs, taken around atezolizumab (anti-PD-L1) treatment. These receptors were taken from a man in his 60s with urothelial cancer.

The rearrangement uses TRBV5-4 and TRBJ2-2, with 10 positions matching TRBD2. Germline V gives CDR1 SGHNT, CDR2 YYREEE (reference sequence). There are 15 residues in the CDR3. V lost 4 bases and J lost 8; bases outside the gene matches: 8. This CDR3 reads CASSTGTSAGGELFF. The CDR3 region has the DNA TGTGCCAGCAGCACGGGGACTAGCGCTGGGGGGGAGCTGTTTTTT.

The rearrangement uses TRBV9 and TRBJ1-1; no clear D. This CDR3 contains 13 residues. The V end lost 3 bases, the J end lost 0 bases, and 6 bases lay between the germline ends. Germline V gene lookup returns CDR1 SGDLS and CDR2 YYNGEE. In nucleotides, the CDR3 is TGTGCCAGCAGCGGCCGGTTGAACACTGAAGCTTTCTTT. This translates into CASSGRLNTEAFF.

The J gene is TRBJ2-5, the V gene TRBV18, with D possibly matching TRBD1 (5 bases). Germline V gives CDR1 KGHSH, CDR2 LQKENI. V was clipped by 2 bases and J by 2 bases, with 6 bases between them. This CDR3 spans 13 amino acids. CDR3 bases: TGTGCCAGCTCACCAGACAGACAAGAGACCCAGTACTTC. Amino acids: CASSPDRQETQYF. The whole variable domain, remainder taken from reference TRBV18 and TRBJ2-5, is NAGVMQNPRHLVRRRGQEARLRCSPMKGHSHVYWYRQLPEEGLKFMVYLQKENIIDESGMPKERFSAEFPKEGPSILRIQQVVRGDSAAYFCASSPDRQETQYFGPGTRLLVL.

The chain combines TRBV11-2 with TRBJ2-7; 8 bases are a match to TRBD1. The ends lost 5 bases at V and 3 bases at J; junction bases unmatched: 9. The CDR3 runs 15 residues. CDR1 is SGHAT, CDR2 FQNNGV, per germline. In DNA form, the CDR3 reads TGTGCCAGCAGCCTCGTCCAGGGGGCCGACTACGAGCAGTACTTC. Residues: CASSLVQGADYEQYF. Looking up the rest from reference TRBV11-2 and TRBJ2-7 gives the full variable domain: EAGVAQSPRYKIIEKRQSVAFWCNPISGHATLYWYQQILGQGPKLLIQFQNNGVVDDSQLPKDRFSAERLKGVDSTLKIQPAKLEDSAVYLCASSLVQGADYEQYFGPGTRLTVT.

The V call is TRBV5-6, the J call TRBJ2-2, with 8 bases aligning to TRBD1. The CDR3 consists of 14 residues. Losses at the gene ends were 5 bases for V and 4 bases for J; bases not matched to a gene: 4. Per germline, CDR1 SGHDT and CDR2 YYEEEE. The CDR3 loop reads CASRRDRLTGELFF. The CDR3 DNA reads as TGTGCCAGCAGGCGGGACAGGCTCACCGGGGAGCTGTTTTTT.

The gene calls are TRBV10-3 and TRBJ2-5; possibly TRBD1 for D (5 bases). The CDR3 spans 12 residues. V shed 2 bases and J shed 4 bases, with 5 bases lying between them. Germline V lookup: CDR1 ENHRY, CDR2 SYGVKD. CDR3 in amino acids: CAISEGAETQYF. The CDR3 DNA reads as TGTGCCATCAGTGAGGGGGCAGAGACCCAGTACTTC.

The V call is TRBV7-2, the J call TRBJ1-3, with 9 bases identical to TRBD1. Germline CDR1 is SGHTA and CDR2 is FQGNSA. With 1 base clipped from V and 6 bases from J, the junction kept 4 bases outside the gene matches. The CDR3 sequence is 15 residues long. CDR3 nucleotides: TGTGCCAGCAGCTTAGATCGGACAGGGGAAAACACCATATATTTT. Translation gives CASSLDRTGENTIYF.

DNA of the CDR3: TGTGCCAGCAGCCCCCCAGAGATACAGGGGGTTAAATCCTACGAGCAGTACTTC. This gives the protein CASSPPEIQGVKSYEQYF. V and J are TRBV7-2 and TRBJ2-7; TRBD1 agrees at 8 bases. Unmatched junction bases numbered 16, after V lost 5 bases and J lost 1 base. Germline V lookup: CDR1 SGHTA, CDR2 FQGNSA. The CDR3 has 18 amino acids.

The chain uses TRBV7-2 and TRBJ2-5; D is ambiguous. This CDR3 spans 13 amino acids. The germline CDR1 and CDR2 sequences are SGHTA and FQGNSA. V was trimmed by 5 bases and J by 5 bases, leaving 12 bases between them. CDR3 in amino acids: CASSLYLRETQYF. CDR3 nucleotide sequence: TGTGCCAGCAGCCTCTACCTCCGGGAGACCCAGTACTTC. The full variable domain, rest sourced from reference TRBV7-2 and TRBJ2-5, is GAGVSQSPSNKVTEKGKDVELRCDPISGHTALYWYRQSLGQGLEFLIYFQGNSAPDKSGLPSDRFSAERTGGSVSTLTIQRTQQEDSAVYLCASSLYLRETQYFGPGTRLLVL.

The rearrangement links TRBV7-6 to TRBJ2-5; the match to TRBD2 covers 9 bases. J lost 4 bases, V lost 5 bases, and 14 bases had no gene match. This CDR3 spans 17 amino acids. Germline lookup yields CDR1 SGHVS and CDR2 FNYEAQ. The CDR3 bases are TGTGCCAGCAGCGCCTCGACTAGCGGCCCCACGGGAGAGACCCAGTACTTC. Translated, it gives CASSASTSGPTGETQYF.

The chain is built from TRBV7-9 and TRBJ1-1; no firm D call. CDR1 and CDR2 from the germline V gene are SEHNR and FQNEAQ (reference sequence). This CDR3 is built from 11 residues. The V gene lost 6 bases and the J gene lost 5 bases, with 7 bases spanning the gap. The CDR3 sequence is CASSQKTEAFF. The CDR3 DNA follows: TGTGCCAGCAGTCAGAAAACTGAAGCTTTCTTT.

V and J are TRBV10-3 and TRBJ2-1; 9 bases fit TRBD2. CDR1 is ENHRY, CDR2 SYGVKD, per germline. CDR3 length: 15 residues. After removal of 3 bases from V and 3 bases from J, the junction contained 3 bases not matched to a gene. CDR3 sequence reads: CAISDKREVYNEQFF. The DNA of the CDR3 is TGTGCCATCAGTGATAAGCGGGAGGTCTACAATGAGCAGTTCTTC.

The J gene is TRBJ2-3, the V gene TRBV6-5; 7 nucleotides line up with TRBD2. CDR3 length equals 15 residues. Germline CDR1 is MNHEY and CDR2 is SVGAGI. Losses at the gene ends were 2 bases for V and 2 bases for J; bases not matched to a gene: 4. Written as DNA, the CDR3 is TGTGCCAGCAGTTACACGGGAGGCACCACAGATACGCAGTATTTT. Translation: CASSYTGGTTDTQYF.

This clone was counted between two and nine times. The chain employs TRBV2 and TRBJ1-2, with D unclear. There are 13 residues in the CDR3. The ends were cut back, 6 bases at V and 0 bases at J, with 8 bases in the middle. Germline V lookup: CDR1 SNHLY, CDR2 FYNNEI. DNA of the CDR3: TGTGCCAGCAGGTCCGGGACTAACTATGGCTACACCTTC. Its translation is CASRSGTNYGYTF.

The rearrangement joins TRBV30 to TRBJ2-7; 8 nucleotides agree with TRBD1. Per germline, CDR1 GTSNPN and CDR2 SVGIG (reference sequence). The J segment lost 2 bases and the V segment lost 5 bases, leaving 5 bases of the junction unmatched. The CDR3 sequence is 13 residues long. CDR3 bases: TGTGCCTGGTCCCCGACAGGGGCCTACGAGCAGTACTTC. This sequence encodes CAWSPTGAYEQYF.

The rearrangement uses TRBV7-9 and TRBJ2-4; a possible D gene is TRBD1 (5 bases). The CDR3 consists of 19 residues. Germline CDR1 reads SEHNR; CDR2 reads FQNEAQ (reference sequence). With 1 base removed from V and 0 bases from J, the gap between germline ends came to 19 bases. The CDR3 here is CASSLVTLRTPIAKNIQYF. DNA for the CDR3: TGTGCCAGCAGCTTAGTAACCCTGAGGACACCGATAGCCAAAAACATTCAGTACTTC.

The chain joins TRBV27 to TRBJ1-5, with D maybe TRBD1 (5 bases). CDR1 and CDR2 (germline): MNHEY, SMNVEV (reference sequence). V gave up 6 bases and J gave up 3 bases, with 12 bases separating them. This CDR3 is 14 amino acids long. The CDR3 loop reads CASSLGGSNQPQHF. The CDR3 DNA is TGTGCCAGCAGCCTCGGGGGATCCAATCAGCCCCAGCATTTT.

V and J are TRBV5-1 and TRBJ2-3, with 7 bases fitting TRBD2. The CDR3 is made up of 14 amino acids. Looked up from germline, CDR1 is SGHRS and CDR2 is YFSETQ. V shed 4 bases, J shed 4 bases, and the junction held 6 bases outside the gene matches. The CDR3 region is CASSPGGSSDTQYF. The DNA of the CDR3 is TGCGCCAGCAGCCCGGGGGGTAGCTCAGATACGCAGTATTTT.

This clone was observed a single time. CDR3 loop: CASSRTSGHPGELFF. In nucleotides, the CDR3 is TGTGCCAGCAGTAGGACTAGCGGACACCCCGGGGAGCTGTTTTTT. The chain links TRBV6-5 to TRBJ2-2; 10 bases line up with TRBD2. The CDR3 runs to 15 residues. V was pared by 5 bases and J by 6 bases, with 6 bases of the junction left unmatched. From germline, CDR1 is MNHEY and CDR2 SVGAGI.

This chain connects TRBV2 to TRBJ2-1; 7 nucleotides align to TRBD2. The CDR3 runs 13 residues. The germline CDR1 and CDR2 sequences are SNHLY and FYNNEI. J was trimmed by 5 bases and V by 6 bases; bases with no gene match: 4. The CDR3 region has the DNA TGTGCCAGCAGGCGGGAGATAAACAATGAGCAGTTCTTC. Protein: CASRREINNEQFF.

The chain links TRBV5-1 to TRBJ2-3; D gene uncertain. The CDR3 consists of 12 residues. V was trimmed by 2 bases and J by 5 bases, leaving 6 bases between them. Germline V CDR1 and CDR2: SGHRS, YFSETQ. CDR3 sequence: CASSFGVDTQYF. The DNA of the CDR3 is TGCGCCAGCAGCTTTGGAGTAGATACGCAGTATTTT.

DNA for the CDR3: TGTGCCTGGGAAGGGGCGGGAGAAGCCAAAAACATTCAGTACTTC. Amino acids: CAWEGAGEAKNIQYF. The rearrangement uses TRBV30 and TRBJ2-4; 7 bases are shared with TRBD2. This CDR3 spans 15 amino acids. CDR1 is GTSNPN, CDR2 SVGIG, per germline (reference sequence). With 5 bases clipped from V and 0 bases from J, the junction kept 7 bases outside the gene matches.

The V gene is TRBV10-3, the J gene TRBJ2-3; D may be TRBD2 (5 bases). CDR1 is ENHRY, CDR2 SYGVKD, per germline. CDR3 length equals 14 residues. V was pared by 3 bases and J by 0 bases, with 7 bases between. The CDR3: CAISDAGSTDTQYF. The CDR3 region has the DNA TGTGCCATCAGTGATGCGGGTAGCACAGATACGCAGTATTTT.

The genes are TRBV18 and TRBJ2-5, with 7 bases fitting TRBD2. This CDR3 has 16 amino acids. The V segment lost 3 bases and the J segment 1 base; nucleotides outside the gene matches: 8. Germline CDR1 is KGHSH and CDR2 is LQKENI. CDR3 amino acids: CASSPQPGLSQETQYF. CDR3 in DNA: TGTGCCAGCTCACCGCAACCGGGACTATCCCAAGAGACCCAGTACTTC.

V gene TRBV7-3 combines with J gene TRBJ2-7; 9 bases line up with TRBD1. Trimming removed 4 bases from V and 6 bases from J; junction bases left unmatched: 7. Germline CDR1 and CDR2: SGHTA and FQGTGA. The CDR3 length is 14 residues. The CDR3 DNA follows: TGTGCCAGCAGCTCGGGACAGGGTCTAGGCGAGCAGTACTTC. This codes for CASSSGQGLGEQYF.

For the CDR3, the DNA is TGTGCCAGCAGCTCGCTCAGGGGGAGGAACTATGGCTACACCTTC. Encoded protein: CASSSLRGRNYGYTF. The chain carries TRBV11-2 and TRBJ1-2; 7 bases are a match to TRBD1. The germline V gene encodes CDR1 SGHAT and CDR2 FQNNGV. CDR3 length: 15 residues. The V and J ends lost 4 bases and 2 bases, in that order; junction bases with no gene match: 7.

This clone was counted a single time. This chain links TRBV6-1 with TRBJ2-1; maybe TRBD1 (6 bases). In germline, CDR1 is MNHNS, CDR2 SASEGT. This CDR3 is built from 17 residues. V lost 2 bases, J lost 0 bases, and 14 bases lay in between. CDR3 nucleotide sequence: TGTGCCAGCAGTGAACTAGCAAGAGGGGGCTCCTACAATGAGCAGTTCTTC. It is translated as CASSELARGGSYNEQFF.